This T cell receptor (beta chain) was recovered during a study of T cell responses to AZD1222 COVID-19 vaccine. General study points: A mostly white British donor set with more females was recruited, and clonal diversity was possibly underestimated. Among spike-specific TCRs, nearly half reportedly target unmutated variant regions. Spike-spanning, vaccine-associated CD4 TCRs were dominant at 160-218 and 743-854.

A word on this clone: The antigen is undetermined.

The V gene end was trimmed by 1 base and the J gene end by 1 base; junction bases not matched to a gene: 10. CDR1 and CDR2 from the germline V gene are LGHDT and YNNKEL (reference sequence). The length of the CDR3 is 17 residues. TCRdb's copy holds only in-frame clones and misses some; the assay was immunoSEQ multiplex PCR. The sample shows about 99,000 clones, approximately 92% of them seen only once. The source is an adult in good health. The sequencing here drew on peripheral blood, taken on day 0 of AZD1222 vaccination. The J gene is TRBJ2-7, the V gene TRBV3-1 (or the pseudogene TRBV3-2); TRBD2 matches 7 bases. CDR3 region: CASSQGRRWEGSYEQYF. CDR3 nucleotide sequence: TGTGCCAGCAGCCAAGGGAGGAGGTGGGAGGGGTCCTACGAGCAGTACTTC.